The 4 T cell receptor beta chains in this list originate from one sample, sequenced in a study of PD-1 blockade in classical Hodgkin lymphoma. Assay: immunoSEQ multiplex PCR; the TCRdb copy retains only in-frame clones and omits some. The table lists 95,000 or so clones, approximately 88% of them singletons. Brentuximab vedotin exposure varied among the patients, all of whom had relapsed after autologous stem cell transplantation. Specimen: peripheral blood mononuclear cells (PBMCs), collected at baseline. These receptors all come from a human donor with classical Hodgkin lymphoma.

This chain links TRBV7-2 with TRBJ2-7, with D possibly matching TRBD2 (5 bases). Trimming removed 5 bases from V and 6 bases from J, with 11 bases in between. CDR3 length: 12 amino acids. CDR1 and CDR2 from the germline V gene are SGHTA and FQGNSA. As DNA, the CDR3 is TGTGCCAGCAGCCCCGACTACTCCGAGCAGTACTTC. Its translation: CASSPDYSEQYF.

V usage is TRBV27 and J usage is TRBJ1-2; 7 bases map to TRBD1. Germline V gene lookup returns CDR1 MNHEY and CDR2 SMNVEV (reference sequence). The CDR3 loop spans 12 amino acids. The J segment lost 6 bases and the V segment lost 8 bases, leaving 6 bases of the junction unmatched. CDR3 amino acids: CASSPRGNGYTF. As DNA, the CDR3 is TGTGCCAGCTCCCCCAGGGGGAATGGCTACACCTTC.

The rearrangement uses TRBV5-6 and TRBJ1-1; D is possibly TRBD1 (6 bases). The CDR3 consists of 14 residues. The V end lost 4 bases, the J end lost 11 bases, and 21 bases lay between the germline ends. Germline CDR1 reads SGHDT; CDR2 reads YYEEEE. This chain's CDR3 is CASSPTNRAATAFF. CDR3 in DNA: TGTGCCAGCAGCCCTACAAACAGGGCGGCGACTGCTTTCTTT.

The V and J genes are TRBV4-3 and TRBJ1-2, with no clear D. CDR3 length equals 13 residues. V was cut by 4 bases and J by 1 base, with 7 bases left in between. Germline CDR1 reads LGHNA; CDR2 reads YSLEER. CDR3 loop: CASSLGVNYGYTF. In DNA, the CDR3 is TGCGCCAGCAGCCTCGGAGTTAACTATGGCTACACCTTC.